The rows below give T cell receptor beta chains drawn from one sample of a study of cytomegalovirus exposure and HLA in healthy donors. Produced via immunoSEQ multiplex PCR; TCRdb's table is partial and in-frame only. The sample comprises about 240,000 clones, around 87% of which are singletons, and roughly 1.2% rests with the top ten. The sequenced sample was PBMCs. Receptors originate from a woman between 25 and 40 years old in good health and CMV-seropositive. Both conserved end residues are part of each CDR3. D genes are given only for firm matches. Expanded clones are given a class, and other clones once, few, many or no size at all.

TGTGCCAGCAGTGCGACACAGGGTGCTTTAAATGAGCAGTTCTTC	CASSATQGALNEQFF	-	-	TRBV27	TRBJ2-1	15
TGCGCCAGCAGCGGAACTAGCGGCTCCTACAATGAGCAGTTCTTC	CASSGTSGSYNEQFF	TRBD2	once	TRBV5-1	TRBJ2-1	15
TGTGCCAGCAGTTTCCGGACAGGCAACTATGGCTACACCTTC	CASSFRTGNYGYTF	TRBD1	-	TRBV28	TRBJ1-2	14
TGTGCCAGTAGTATATCCCAGGTGGTCGGGGTCGGGAGCAATCAGCCCCAGCATTTT	CASSISQVVGVGSNQPQHF	-	-	TRBV19	TRBJ1-5	19
TGCGCCAGCAGCCAAGTAGGCTTAGGACAGGGGGAGACCCAGTACTTC	CASSQVGLGQGETQYF	TRBD1	-	TRBV4-1	TRBJ2-5	16
TGTGCCTGGGAAGCGGGGATGAACACTGAAGCTTTCTTT	CAWEAGMNTEAFF	-	-	TRBV30	TRBJ1-1	13
TGCGCCAGCAGCTTGGATTTGGGGGGTGAAGCTTTCTTT	CASSLDLGGEAFF	-	-	TRBV5-1	TRBJ1-1	13
TGTGCCAGCACCCCGAGCTCCTACAATGAGCAGTTCTTC	CASTPSSYNEQFF	-	once	TRBV2	TRBJ2-1	13
TGCGCCAGCAGCCCGACAGGGGCCACTGAAGCTTTCTTT	CASSPTGATEAFF	TRBD1	-	TRBV5-1	TRBJ1-1	13
TGCGCCAGCAGCTTGTTGGGACAATTGAACACTGAAGCTTTCTTT	CASSLLGQLNTEAFF	-	-	TRBV5-1	TRBJ1-1	15
TGTGCCAGCAGCCCCTGGCGGCAGTTCAGTTTAGATACGCAGTATTTT	CASSPWRQFSLDTQYF	-	-	TRBV11-2	TRBJ2-3	16
TGTGCCAGCAGCTTCTACGGACTAGCCGGCTACGAGCAGTACTTC	CASSFYGLAGYEQYF	TRBD2	-	TRBV7-9	TRBJ2-7	15
TGTGCCAGCACTCCAGGGAACCTCTATGGCTACACCTTC	CASTPGNLYGYTF	-	-	TRBV6-1	TRBJ1-2	13
TGTGCCTGGAAACAGGGTGAGAACACTGAAGCTTTCTTT	CAWKQGENTEAFF	-	-	TRBV30	TRBJ1-1	13
TGCAGCGTTGGAAGGAGAAACACCGGGGAGCTGTTTTTT	CSVGRRNTGELFF	-	once	TRBV29-1	TRBJ2-2	13
TGTGCCAGCTCACCCTCGGTCCCGCCGCCATATAGCAATCAGCCCCAGCATTTT	CASSPSVPPPYSNQPQHF	-	-	TRBV18	TRBJ1-5	18
TGTGCCAGCAGCGTAGCGACTAGCGGGAGGAGTGGGGATACGCAGTATTTT	CASSVATSGRSGDTQYF	TRBD2	-	TRBV9	TRBJ2-3	17